This T cell receptor beta chain was identified during a study of CD8 T cells in ankylosing spondylitis. Study-wide findings and caveats: Earlier work had already found some motif variants in reactive arthritis synovial fluid and blood. For ankylosing spondylitis blood, a TCR beta motif of 7 or 8 highly homologous variants appeared characteristic.

This clonotype has at least ten counts. What it binds is unknown. There are 16 residues in the CDR3. Germline V gene sequence: CDR1 MGHRA, CDR2 YSYEKL. V was clipped by 1 base and J by 7 bases; unmatched bases: 9. Each TCR beta library was made by quantitative 5'-RACE that incorporated molecular barcodes. TCRdb analysed the 5' RACE reads with MiXCR anew, one entry per CDR3 protein. The sample contains about 210,000 distinct CDR3 sequences, 7.3% of which appear only once. What was sequenced was blood, either unsorted or a sorted T cell fraction (not recorded which). This sequence originates from a male donor with ankylosing spondylitis. The chain joins TRBV4-1 to TRBJ2-7; 11 bases align to TRBD1. The CDR3 here is CASSQVTGTGGREQYF. In DNA, the CDR3 is TGCGCCAGCAGCCAAGTGACCGGGACAGGGGGTCGGGAGCAGTACTTC.